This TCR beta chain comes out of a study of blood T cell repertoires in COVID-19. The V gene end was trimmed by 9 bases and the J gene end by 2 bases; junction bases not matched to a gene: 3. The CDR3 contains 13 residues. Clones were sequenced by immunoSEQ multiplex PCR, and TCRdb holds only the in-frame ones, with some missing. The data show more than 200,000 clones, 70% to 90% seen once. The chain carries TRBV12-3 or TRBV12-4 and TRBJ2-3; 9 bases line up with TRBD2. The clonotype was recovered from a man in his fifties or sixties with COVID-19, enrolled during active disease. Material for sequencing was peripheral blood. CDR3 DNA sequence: TGTGCCAGTTTAGCGGGAGTCACAGATACGCAGTATTTT. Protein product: CASLAGVTDTQYF.